The 18 T cell receptor beta chains listed next were all sequenced from one sample in a study of blood T cell repertoires in COVID-19. Sequencing used immunoSEQ multiplex PCR; TCRdb keeps in-frame clones, though not all of them. The sample lists over 200,000 clones, around 81% occurring once. The sample was PBMCs or T cells enriched from blood (not recorded which). The receptors were gathered from a woman aged 45-65 years with acute COVID-19.

The chain carries TRBV11-3 and TRBJ2-7; the match to TRBD2 covers 7 bases. The trim removed 3 bases at V and 3 bases at J, leaving 5 bases unmatched. The CDR3 consists of 14 residues. Germline values: CDR1 SGHNT, CDR2 YENEEA. The CDR3 coding sequence is TGTGCCAGCAGCTTGGGACTATCCAACTACGAGCAGTACTTC. Its protein is CASSLGLSNYEQYF.

The CDR3 sequence: CASSQSVLNTEAFF. The CDR3, as DNA: TGCGCCAGCAGCCAATCTGTATTGAACACTGAAGCTTTCTTT. The chain joins TRBV4-3 to TRBJ1-1; D not certain. Between the trimmed V and J ends, which lost 2 bases and 0 bases, there was a span of 7 bases. The CDR3 covers 14 residues. CDR1 is LGHNA and CDR2 is YSLEER in the germline V gene.

The chain combines TRBV4-1 with TRBJ1-2, with D possibly being TRBD1 (5 bases). V lost 1 base, J lost 7 bases, and 13 bases lay in between. Germline CDR1 reads MGHRA; CDR2 reads YSYEKL. This CDR3 is 14 amino acids long. The CDR3 nucleotides are TGCGCCAGCAGCCAAGTAGACTCCGGGGGTGGCTACACCTTC. This codes for CASSQVDSGGGYTF.

V and J are TRBV29-1 and TRBJ2-3, with 14 nucleotides matching TRBD2. This CDR3 spans 18 amino acids. CDR1 SQVTM and CDR2 ANQGSEA come from the germline V gene. The trim removed 0 bases at V and 1 base at J, leaving 6 bases unmatched. As DNA, the CDR3 is TGCAGCGTTGAAGAAAGGGGGGGACTAGCGGGAGGCACAGATACGCAGTATTTT. As protein: CSVEERGGLAGGTDTQYF.

This chain connects TRBV5-1 to TRBJ2-7; 14 bases line up with TRBD2. This CDR3 contains 18 residues. V lost 1 base to trimming and J lost 4 bases; unmatched junction nucleotides: 10. CDR1 is SGHRS, CDR2 YFSETQ, per germline. For the CDR3, the DNA is TGCGCCAGCAGCTTGAATCCGGGACTAGCGGGAGTGGGATACGAGCAGTACTTC. Translated: CASSLNPGLAGVGYEQYF. Full variable domain (outside the CDR3, taken from reference TRBV5-1 and TRBJ2-7): KAGVTQTPRYLIKTRGQQVTLSCSPISGHRSVSWYQQTPGQGLQFLFEYFSETQRNKGNFPGRFSGRQFSNSRSEMNVSTLELGDSALYLCASSLNPGLAGVGYEQYFGPGTRLTVT.

The V call is TRBV27, the J call TRBJ1-6, with 8 bases aligning to TRBD1. J lost 8 bases, V lost 6 bases, and 9 bases had no gene match. This CDR3 has 15 residues. The V gene's germline CDR1 is MNHEY and CDR2 SMNVEV (reference sequence). CDR3 sequence: CASSWGTGGDSPLHF. The CDR3 coding sequence is TGTGCCAGCAGCTGGGGTACAGGGGGAGATTCACCCCTCCACTTT.

This sequence joins TRBV24-1 and TRBJ2-3, with 7 bases lining up with TRBD1. V shed 4 bases and J 1 base; nucleotides not matched to a gene: 4. CDR3 length: 15 residues. The germline V gene encodes CDR1 KGHDR and CDR2 SFDVKD. CDR3 DNA sequence: TGTGCCACCAGTGACCCAGGACAGGGCACAGATACGCAGTATTTT. It yields the protein CATSDPGQGTDTQYF.

CDR3 protein: CAWRRNTEAFF. The CDR3 region has the DNA TGTGCCTGGAGGCGGAACACTGAAGCTTTCTTT. The V call is TRBV30, the J call TRBJ1-1; no firm D call. The V and J ends lost 3 bases and 1 base respectively, with 3 bases between them. The CDR3 consists of 11 residues. The germline V gene encodes CDR1 GTSNPN and CDR2 SVGIG (reference sequence).

The chain recombines TRBV25-1 with TRBJ2-4; D is possibly TRBD1 (6 bases). The CDR3 runs to 13 residues. Trimming removed 4 bases from V and 6 bases from J, with 10 bases in between. CDR1 is MGHDK, CDR2 SYGVNS, per germline. The CDR3, as DNA: TGTGCCAGCAGTGTAGGCAGGGGAAACATTCAGTACTTC. Translated: CASSVGRGNIQYF.

J is TRBJ2-6 and V is TRBV3-1 (or the pseudogene TRBV3-2); D is unresolved. V shed 8 bases and J shed 0 bases, with 8 bases lying between them. The CDR3 has 14 residues. The germline V gene encodes CDR1 LGHDT and CDR2 YNNKEL (reference sequence). CDR3 amino acids: CASQLRSGANVLTF. In DNA form, the CDR3 reads TGTGCCAGCCAACTTCGCTCTGGGGCCAACGTCCTGACTTTC.

The V call is TRBV27, the J call TRBJ2-2, with 13 bases aligning to TRBD2. The germline V gene has CDR1 MNHEY and CDR2 SMNVEV (reference sequence). With 5 bases clipped from V and 2 bases from J, the junction kept 11 bases outside the gene matches. This CDR3 has 19 amino acids. CDR3 in amino acids: CASSLRPRLAGGNTGELFF. CDR3 bases: TGTGCCAGCAGTCTCCGACCAAGACTAGCGGGAGGCAACACCGGGGAGCTGTTTTTT.

The rearrangement uses TRBV11-1 and TRBJ2-3; 11 bases fit TRBD2. J gave up 9 bases and V 5 bases, and 4 bases lay outside the gene matches. The germline V gene has CDR1 SGHAT and CDR2 FQDESV (reference sequence). The CDR3 extends over 13 amino acids. The CDR3 protein is CASSPPSGGTQYF. In DNA form, the CDR3 reads TGTGCCAGCAGCCCTCCTAGCGGGGGGACGCAGTATTTT. The full variable domain, completed using reference TRBV11-1 and TRBJ2-3, is EAEVAQSPRYKITEKSQAVAFWCDPISGHATLYWYRQILGQGPELLVQFQDESVVDDSQLPKDRFSAERLKGVDSTLKIQPAELGDSAMYLCASSPPSGGTQYFGPGTRLTVL.

The rearrangement links TRBV27 to TRBJ1-4; TRBD1 aligns across 10 bases. With V trimmed by 6 bases and J by 7 bases, 20 bases remained unmatched. The CDR3 sequence is 19 residues long. Germline loops: CDR1 MNHEY, CDR2 SMNVEV (reference sequence). The CDR3 nucleotides read TGTGCCAGCAGCTCCCTTTTGGGACGACAGGGGGCTCTAATTGAAAAACTGTTTTTT. This encodes CASSSLLGRQGALIEKLFF.

This clone was detected a few times. The chain couples TRBV28 to TRBJ2-6, with TRBD1 matching 9 bases. The CDR3 consists of 17 residues. V shed 5 bases and J 3 bases; nucleotides not matched to a gene: 8. Germline values: CDR1 MDHEN, CDR2 SYDVKM. The CDR3 here is CASSIGQGFLGANVLTF. The CDR3, as DNA: TGTGCCAGCAGTATAGGACAGGGGTTTCTTGGGGCCAACGTCCTGACTTTC. Looking up the rest from reference TRBV28 and TRBJ2-6 gives the full variable domain: DVKVTQSSRYLVKRTGEKVFLECVQDMDHENMFWYRQDPGLGLRLIYFSYDVKMKEKGDIPEGYSVSREKKERFSLILESASTNQTSMYLCASSIGQGFLGANVLTFGAGSRLTVL.

Of note for this clone: This specimen includes other DNA sequences encoding the same CDR3. The chain joins TRBV20-1 to TRBJ1-2; TRBD1 matches 7 bases. The CDR3 has 13 residues. Per germline, CDR1 DFQATT and CDR2 SNEGSKA (reference sequence). Trimming at V came to 3 bases and at J to 3 bases, leaving 4 bases not matched to a gene. The CDR3 reads CSASRDRDYGYTF. The CDR3 DNA reads TGCAGTGCTAGTAGAGACAGGGACTATGGCTACACCTTC.

The chain uses TRBV7-2 and TRBJ1-1, with TRBD1 identical over 10 bases. This CDR3 comprises 15 residues. V gave up 5 bases and J gave up 1 base; unmatched junction bases: 4. The germline CDR1 and CDR2 sequences are SGHTA and FQGNSA. The CDR3 DNA follows: TGTGCCAGCAGCGCCGGGACAGGGGAGAACACTGAAGCTTTCTTT. Its protein product is CASSAGTGENTEAFF.

The CDR3 is CASRHRTGEQPQHF. CDR3 coding DNA: TGTGCCAGCAGGCATAGGACAGGGGAACAGCCCCAGCATTTT. The chain is built from TRBV28 and TRBJ1-5; TRBD1 aligns across 9 bases. The ends lost 6 bases at V and 7 bases at J; junction bases unmatched: 7. The CDR3 has 14 amino acids. The germline V gene encodes CDR1 MDHEN and CDR2 SYDVKM.

V is TRBV7-6 and J is TRBJ2-7, with 7 bases that match TRBD2. Germline values: CDR1 SGHVS, CDR2 FNYEAQ. Germline trimming cut 6 bases from V and 2 bases from J; bases unmatched to any gene: 10. The CDR3 runs 15 residues. The DNA of the CDR3 is TGTGCCAGCAGTCTTACCTCGGGGGGTGCCTACGAGCAGTACTTC. This translates into CASSLTSGGAYEQYF.